This T cell receptor beta chain was captured by sequencing in a study of blood T cells in healthy people across ages. Study-level results: With age, beta diversity per million T cells declined roughly linearly, significantly by about 40. In these data, TCR beta diversity tracked strongly with naive T cell percentage. Both naive CD4+ cell counts and diversity were greater in long-lived donors than in aged donors.

It was with a sample-barcoded 5' primer and a J-beta primer mix that a second PCR of roughly 7 to 12 cycles was run. Via MiXCR, TCRdb re-called the 5' RACE reads, giving one row per CDR3 protein. This table holds more than 700,000 distinct CDR3 sequences, about half found once. Trimming at V came to 7 bases and at J to 2 bases, leaving 13 bases not matched to a gene. The CDR3 is 15 residues long. In germline, CDR1 is SQVTM, CDR2 ANQGSEA. This clonotype was seen more than once but under ten times. Its matching antigen is unknown. A much larger clone is a single base away; this may be a read error. The chain employs TRBV29-1 and TRBJ2-5; TRBD1 agrees at 7 bases. The TCR originated in an elderly man in good health. The sequenced material came from blood. CDR3 sequence: CSARTGANHQETQYF. CDR3 bases: TGCAGCGCCCGGACAGGCGCAAACCATCAAGAGACCCAGTACTTC.